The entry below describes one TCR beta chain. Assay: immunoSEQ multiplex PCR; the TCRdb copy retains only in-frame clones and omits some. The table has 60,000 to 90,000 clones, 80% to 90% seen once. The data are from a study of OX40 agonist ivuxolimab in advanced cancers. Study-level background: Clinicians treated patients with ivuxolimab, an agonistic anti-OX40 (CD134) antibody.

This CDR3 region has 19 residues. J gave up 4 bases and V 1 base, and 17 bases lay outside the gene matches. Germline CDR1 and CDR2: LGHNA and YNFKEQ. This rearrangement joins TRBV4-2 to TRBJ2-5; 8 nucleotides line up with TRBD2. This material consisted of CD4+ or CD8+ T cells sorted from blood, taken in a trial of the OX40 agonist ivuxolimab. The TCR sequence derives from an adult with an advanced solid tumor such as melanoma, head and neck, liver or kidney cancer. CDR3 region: CASSQVRGPSGSPPETQYF. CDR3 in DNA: TGTGCCAGCAGCCAAGTGCGGGGCCCTAGCGGGTCCCCCCCAGAGACCCAGTACTTC.